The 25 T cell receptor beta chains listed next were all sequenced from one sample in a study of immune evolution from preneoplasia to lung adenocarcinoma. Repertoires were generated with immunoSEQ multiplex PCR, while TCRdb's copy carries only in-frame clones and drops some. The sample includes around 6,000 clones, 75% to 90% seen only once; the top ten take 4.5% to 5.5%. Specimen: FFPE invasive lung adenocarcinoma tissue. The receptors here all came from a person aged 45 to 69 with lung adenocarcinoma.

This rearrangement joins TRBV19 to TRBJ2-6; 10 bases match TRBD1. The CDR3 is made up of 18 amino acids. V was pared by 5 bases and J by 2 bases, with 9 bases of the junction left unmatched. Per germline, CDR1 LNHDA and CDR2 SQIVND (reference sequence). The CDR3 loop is CASSLRQGAKAGANVLTF. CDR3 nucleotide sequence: TGTGCCAGTAGTCTTAGACAGGGGGCTAAAGCTGGGGCCAACGTCCTGACTTTC.

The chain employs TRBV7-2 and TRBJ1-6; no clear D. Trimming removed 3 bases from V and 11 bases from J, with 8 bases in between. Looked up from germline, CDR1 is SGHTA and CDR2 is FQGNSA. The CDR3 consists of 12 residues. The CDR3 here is CASSLDSAPLHF. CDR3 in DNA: TGTGCCAGCAGCTTGGATAGCGCACCCCTCCACTTT.

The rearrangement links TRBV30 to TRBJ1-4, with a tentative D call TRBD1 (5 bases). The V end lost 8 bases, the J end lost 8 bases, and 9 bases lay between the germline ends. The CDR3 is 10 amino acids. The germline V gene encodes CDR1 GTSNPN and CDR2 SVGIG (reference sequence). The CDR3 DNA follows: TGTGCCGTGGGGGGAGAAAAACTGTTTTTT. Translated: CAVGGEKLFF.

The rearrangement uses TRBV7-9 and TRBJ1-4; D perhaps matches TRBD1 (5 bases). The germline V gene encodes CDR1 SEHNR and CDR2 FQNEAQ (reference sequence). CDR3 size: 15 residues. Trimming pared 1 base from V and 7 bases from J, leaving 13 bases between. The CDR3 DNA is TGTGCCAGCAGCTTAGGCGGGACTGGGGGTGAAAAACTGTTTTTT. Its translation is CASSLGGTGGEKLFF.

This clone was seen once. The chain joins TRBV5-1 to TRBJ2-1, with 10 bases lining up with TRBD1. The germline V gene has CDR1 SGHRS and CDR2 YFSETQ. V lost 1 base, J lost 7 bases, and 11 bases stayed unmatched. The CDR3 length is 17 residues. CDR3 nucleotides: TGCGCCAGCAGCTTGTCTACGGGACAGGGGTTCGGAAATGAGCAGTTCTTC. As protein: CASSLSTGQGFGNEQFF.

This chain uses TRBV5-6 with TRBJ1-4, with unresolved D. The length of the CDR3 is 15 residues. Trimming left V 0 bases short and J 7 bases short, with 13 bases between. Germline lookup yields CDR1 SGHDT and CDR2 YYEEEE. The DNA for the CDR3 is TGTGCCAGCAGCTTGGGCTCGAGGACGGGTGAAAAACTGTTTTTT. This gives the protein CASSLGSRTGEKLFF.

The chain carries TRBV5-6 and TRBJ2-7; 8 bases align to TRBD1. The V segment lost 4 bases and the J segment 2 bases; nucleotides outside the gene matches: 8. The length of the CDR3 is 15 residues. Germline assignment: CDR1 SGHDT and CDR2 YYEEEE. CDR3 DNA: TGTGCCAGCAGCGGGACAGGTAATAGTCCCTACGAGCAGTACTTC. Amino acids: CASSGTGNSPYEQYF.

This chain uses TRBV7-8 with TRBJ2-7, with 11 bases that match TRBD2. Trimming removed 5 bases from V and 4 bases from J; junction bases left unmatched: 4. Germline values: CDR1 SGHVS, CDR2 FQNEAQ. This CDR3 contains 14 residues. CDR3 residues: CASSLLAGEYEQYF. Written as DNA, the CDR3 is TGTGCCAGCAGCCTACTAGCGGGAGAATACGAGCAGTACTTC.

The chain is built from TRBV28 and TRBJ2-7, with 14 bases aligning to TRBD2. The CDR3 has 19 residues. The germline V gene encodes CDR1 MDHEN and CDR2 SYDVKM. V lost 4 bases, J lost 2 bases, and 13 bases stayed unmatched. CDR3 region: CASSSLTGTSGSITYEQYF. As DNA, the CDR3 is TGTGCCAGCAGTTCGCTAACCGGGACTAGCGGGAGTATCACCTACGAGCAGTACTTC.

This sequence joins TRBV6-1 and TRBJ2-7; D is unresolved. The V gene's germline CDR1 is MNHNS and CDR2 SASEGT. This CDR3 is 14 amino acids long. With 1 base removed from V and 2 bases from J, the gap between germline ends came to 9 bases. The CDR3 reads CASSEVYQTYEQYF. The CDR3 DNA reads TGTGCCAGCAGTGAAGTATATCAGACCTACGAGCAGTACTTC.

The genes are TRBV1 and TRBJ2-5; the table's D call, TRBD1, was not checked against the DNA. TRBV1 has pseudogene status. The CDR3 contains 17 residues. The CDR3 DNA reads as TGCACCAGCAGCCAACCCTGGGACAGGGGGTACCAAGAGACCCAGTACTTC. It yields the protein CTSSQPWDRGYQETQYF.

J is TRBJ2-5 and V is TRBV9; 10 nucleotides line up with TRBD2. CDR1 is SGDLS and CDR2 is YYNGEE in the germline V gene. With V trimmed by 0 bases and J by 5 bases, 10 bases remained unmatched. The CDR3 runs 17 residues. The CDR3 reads CASSVGASGSGGETQYF. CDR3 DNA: TGTGCCAGCAGCGTAGGGGCTAGCGGGAGCGGAGGGGAGACCCAGTACTTC. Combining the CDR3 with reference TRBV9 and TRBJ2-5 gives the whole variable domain DSGVTQTPKHLITATGQRVTLRCSPRSGDLSVYWYQQSLDQGLQFLIQYYNGEERAKGNILERFSAQQFPDLHSELNLSSLELGDSALYFCASSVGASGSGGETQYFGPGTRLLVL.

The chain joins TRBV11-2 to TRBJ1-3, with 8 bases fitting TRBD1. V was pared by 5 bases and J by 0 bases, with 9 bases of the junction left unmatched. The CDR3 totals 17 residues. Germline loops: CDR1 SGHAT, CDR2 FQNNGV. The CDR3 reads CASSLRGRGHSGNTIYF. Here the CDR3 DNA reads TGTGCCAGCAGCCTTAGGGGCAGGGGGCACTCTGGAAACACCATATATTTT.

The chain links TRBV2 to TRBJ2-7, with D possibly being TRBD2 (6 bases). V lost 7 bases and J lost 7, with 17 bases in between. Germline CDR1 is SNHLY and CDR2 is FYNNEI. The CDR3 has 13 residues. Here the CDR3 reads CASMTGVTGEQYF. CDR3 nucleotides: TGTGCCAGCATGACGGGAGTAACGGGTGAGCAGTACTTC. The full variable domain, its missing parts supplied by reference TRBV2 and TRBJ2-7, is EPEVTQTPSHQVTQMGQEVILRCVPISNHLYFYWYRQILGQKVEFLVSFYNNEISEKSEIFDDQFSVERPDGSNFTLKIRSTKLEDSAMYFCASMTGVTGEQYFGPGTRLTVT.

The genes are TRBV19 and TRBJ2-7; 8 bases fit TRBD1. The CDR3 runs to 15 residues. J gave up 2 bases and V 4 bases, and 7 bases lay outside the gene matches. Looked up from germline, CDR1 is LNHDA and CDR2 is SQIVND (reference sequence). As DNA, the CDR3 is TGTGCCAGTAGTACTACAGGGGGTCGCGCCTACGAGCAGTACTTC. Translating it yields CASSTTGGRAYEQYF.

Here the CDR3 reads CAWTRGRYTGELFF. In DNA form, the CDR3 reads TGTGCCTGGACACGCGGGAGGTACACCGGGGAGCTGTTTTTT. V is TRBV30 and J is TRBJ2-2, with TRBD2 identical over 8 bases. V gave up 4 bases and J gave up 3 bases; unmatched junction bases: 4. The CDR3 extends over 14 amino acids. Germline CDR1 reads GTSNPN; CDR2 reads SVGIG (reference sequence).

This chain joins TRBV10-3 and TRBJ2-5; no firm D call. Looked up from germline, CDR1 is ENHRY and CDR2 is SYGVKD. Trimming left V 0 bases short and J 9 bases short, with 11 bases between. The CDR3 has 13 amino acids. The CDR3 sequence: CAISESGLMSQYF. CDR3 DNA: TGTGCCATCAGTGAGTCGGGATTAATGTCCCAGTACTTC.

The CDR3 loop is CASNFQGRTEAFF. The CDR3 coding sequence is TGCGCCAGCAATTTTCAGGGGCGGACTGAAGCTTTCTTT. The genes are TRBV10-2 and TRBJ1-1, with D possibly being TRBD1 (6 bases). Per germline, CDR1 WSHSY and CDR2 SAAADI. Trimming removed 7 bases at V and 5 bases at J, with 14 bases between. This CDR3 is 13 amino acids long.

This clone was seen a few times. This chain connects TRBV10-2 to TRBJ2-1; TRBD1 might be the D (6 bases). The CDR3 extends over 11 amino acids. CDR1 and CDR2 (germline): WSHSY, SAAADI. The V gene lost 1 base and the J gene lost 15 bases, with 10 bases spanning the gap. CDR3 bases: TGCGCCAGCAGTGAGTGGGCAGGGGTGTTCTTC. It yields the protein CASSEWAGVFF.

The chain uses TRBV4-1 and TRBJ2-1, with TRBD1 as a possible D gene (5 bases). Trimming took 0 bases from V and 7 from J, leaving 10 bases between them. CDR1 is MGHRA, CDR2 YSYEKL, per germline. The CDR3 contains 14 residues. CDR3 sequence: CASSQEARTNEQFF. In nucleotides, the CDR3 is TGCGCCAGCAGCCAAGAGGCTAGGACAAATGAGCAGTTCTTC.

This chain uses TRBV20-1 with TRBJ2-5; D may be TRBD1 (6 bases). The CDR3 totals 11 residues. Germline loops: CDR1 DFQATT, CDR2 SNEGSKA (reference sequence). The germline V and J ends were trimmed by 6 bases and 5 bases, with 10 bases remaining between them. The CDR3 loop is CSATDRETQYF. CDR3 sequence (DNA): TGCAGTGCCACAGACAGGGAGACCCAGTACTTC.

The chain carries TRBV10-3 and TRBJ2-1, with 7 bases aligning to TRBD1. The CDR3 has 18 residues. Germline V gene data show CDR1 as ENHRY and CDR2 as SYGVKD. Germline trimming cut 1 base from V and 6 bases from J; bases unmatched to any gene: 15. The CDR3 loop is CAISEFLEGAAQVNEQFF. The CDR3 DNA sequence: TGTGCCATCAGTGAGTTCCTTGAGGGGGCCGCGCAGGTCAATGAGCAGTTCTTC.

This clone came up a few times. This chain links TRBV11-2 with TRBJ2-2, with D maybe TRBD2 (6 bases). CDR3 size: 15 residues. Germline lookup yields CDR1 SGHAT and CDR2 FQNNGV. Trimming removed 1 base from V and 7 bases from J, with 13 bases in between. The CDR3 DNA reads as TGTGCCAGCAGCTTAGGGACTATCTTAGTCGGGGAGCTGTTTTTT. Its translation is CASSLGTILVGELFF.

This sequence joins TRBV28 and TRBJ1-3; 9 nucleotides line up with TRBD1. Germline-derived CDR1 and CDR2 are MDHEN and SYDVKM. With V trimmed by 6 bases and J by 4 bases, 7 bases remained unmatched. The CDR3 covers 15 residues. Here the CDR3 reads CASRTGGARGNTIYF. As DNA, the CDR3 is TGTGCCAGCAGGACAGGGGGGGCGCGCGGAAACACCATATATTTT.

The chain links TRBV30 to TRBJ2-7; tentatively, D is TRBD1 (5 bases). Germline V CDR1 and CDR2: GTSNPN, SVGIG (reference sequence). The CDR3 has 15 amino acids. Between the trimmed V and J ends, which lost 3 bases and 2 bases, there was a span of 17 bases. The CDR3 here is CAWRPPRGSPYEQYF. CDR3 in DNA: TGTGCCTGGAGGCCACCTAGGGGCAGCCCCTACGAGCAGTACTTC.